This T cell receptor (beta chain) comes out of a study of OX40 agonist ivuxolimab in advanced cancers. About the investigation overall: Ivuxolimab was a fully human IgG2 agonistic monoclonal antibody targeting the costimulatory receptor OX40 (CD134). Intravenous ivuxolimab was administered to patients every 2 weeks at six dose levels: 0.01, 0.1, 0.3, 1.5, 3 and 10 mg/kg. Among the roughly 50 dose-escalation patients, some 20 had hepatocellular carcinoma, approximately 15 melanoma, 9 renal cell carcinoma and 9 head and neck cancer. The dose-escalation cohort was over 70% male with a mean age of about 58 years, ranging from 23 to 79. Prior anti-PD-1, anti-PD-L1 or anti-CTLA-4 therapy was permitted, and checkpoint inhibitors had been received by less than 45% of dose-escalation patients. Three dose-escalation patients achieved partial responses, one with hepatocellular carcinoma and two with cutaneous melanoma. The purpose of peripheral TCRbeta sequencing was to test whether ivuxolimab changed TCR sequence diversity and led to clonal T-cell expansion. The monotherapy dose-escalation portion (N ≈ 57 patients) of the phase I ivuxolimab trial is reported in the paper.

On this clone itself: It lacks a known antigen. No much larger clone is present one base from it, and per-base qualities are unavailable.

Trimmed from V: 3 bases; trimmed from J: 6 bases; junction bases lacking a gene match: 12. Based on the germline V gene, the CDR1 and CDR2 sequences are LGHNA and YSLEER. The CDR3 sequence holds 16 residues, the cysteine and phenylalanine included. Left in the record is the CDR3 DNA by itself, 48 bases read in frame from the first base. Genomic DNA was extracted from sorted cells for sequencing of the TCRbeta CDR3 region. The immunoSEQ Assay was used for sequencing of TCRbeta CDR3 regions. TCRdb carries this immuneACCESS record with in-frame sequences only. Its versions omit some clonotypes, under half of them owing to an unresolved V gene in the studies checked, with the rest unexplained. The sample table shows 70,000 to 85,000 clones, and over 80% are seen once. Clones ranked in the top ten supply 5% to 7% of the sample. Patients with autoimmune disease history or receiving systemic immunosuppression were excluded from the trial. In every dose cohort, peripheral blood was drawn for TCR sequencing at baseline, cycle 4 day 1, and cycle 7 day 1. Samples came from an open-label, multicenter, first-in-human phase I dose-escalation trial of ivuxolimab. Adults with locally advanced or metastatic melanoma, renal cell carcinoma, hepatocellular carcinoma or head and neck squamous cell carcinoma were enrolled in the trial. CD4+ and CD8+ T cells were sorted separately from peripheral blood before TCR sequencing.

The investigation overall reported the following: The antigen specificity of the peripheral T cells that underwent clonal expansion was not determined. Low levels of normalized T-cell clonal expansion were also seen in some nonresponding patients. At doses of 0.1 to 3.0 mg/kg, clonal expansion of both CD4+ and CD8+ blood T cells was observed from baseline to week 6. In the 0.1-3.0 mg/kg groups, partial responders had among the lowest normalized peripheral clonal expansion, particularly in CD8+ T cells. On average, CD8+ T cells showed more expanded clones than CD4+ T cells after ivuxolimab.

The clonotype comes from an adult with an advanced solid tumor such as melanoma, head and neck, liver or kidney cancer. The chain couples TRBV4-3 to TRBJ2-7, with 9 bases in between that match TRBD2. The sample was CD4+ or CD8+ T cells sorted from blood, taken in a trial of the OX40 agonist ivuxolimab. CDR3 region: CASSHDPGLAVGEQYF. The DNA sequence reads TGCGCCAGCAGCCATGACCCGGGACTAGCCGTTGGCGAGCAGTACTTC.